Given below is one T cell receptor beta chain in context. Its target is unknown. The data belong to a study of cytomegalovirus exposure and HLA in healthy donors. Study results and limitations: Sequences of the TCR beta chain were said to predict the HLA-A and HLA-B alleles of most subjects accurately. As a later analysis revealed, the rate of TCR association differed by HLA locus, with DRB1 most and HLA-C fewest. In a later analysis, HLA-associated TCR beta chains were more clonally expanded than equally common others.

PCR involved 60 Vbeta and 13 Jbeta primers. The method was immunoSEQ multiplex PCR; TCRdb's version includes in-frame clones alone and lacks a portion of them. The sample holds 140,000 or so clones, approximately 80% seen once. Input material: PBMCs. This TCR was recovered from a man between 40 and 49 years old in good health and CMV-seronegative.

The CDR3 is CASSMRAGTDTQYF. The CDR3 region has the DNA TGTGCCAGTAGTATGCGGGCGGGTACAGATACGCAGTATTTT. The chain joins TRBV19 to TRBJ2-3, with D possibly matching TRBD2 (5 bases). Trimming pared 3 bases from V and 3 bases from J, leaving 10 bases between. The CDR3 contains 14 residues. Germline V lookup: CDR1 LNHDA, CDR2 SQIVND (reference sequence).